The clone carrying this T cell receptor (beta chain) was counted only a few times. TCRdb re-called the 5' RACE reads through MiXCR, storing one row per CDR3 protein. The profile shows about 80,000 distinct CDR3 sequences, approximately 18% of them singletons. The sample comes from a study of spatial heterogeneity in lung cancer. Time point denoted: sample taken at primary tumor resection. Unsorted whole RNA samples from tumor, nontumor lung or frozen PBMC were sequenced. Trimming shortened V by 3 bases and J by 2 bases, and 9 bases separated the two germline ends. This CDR3 has 13 amino acids. Per germline, CDR1 SGHRS and CDR2 YFSETQ.

Here the sequenced sample was PBMCs, taken at surgery. J is TRBJ2-7 and V is TRBV5-1; maybe TRBD1 (6 bases). The source of this sequence is a male donor with early-stage non-small cell lung cancer. The CDR3 DNA follows: TGCGCCAGCAGCTCCAGACAGGCCTACGAGCAGTACTTC. As protein: CASSSRQAYEQYF.